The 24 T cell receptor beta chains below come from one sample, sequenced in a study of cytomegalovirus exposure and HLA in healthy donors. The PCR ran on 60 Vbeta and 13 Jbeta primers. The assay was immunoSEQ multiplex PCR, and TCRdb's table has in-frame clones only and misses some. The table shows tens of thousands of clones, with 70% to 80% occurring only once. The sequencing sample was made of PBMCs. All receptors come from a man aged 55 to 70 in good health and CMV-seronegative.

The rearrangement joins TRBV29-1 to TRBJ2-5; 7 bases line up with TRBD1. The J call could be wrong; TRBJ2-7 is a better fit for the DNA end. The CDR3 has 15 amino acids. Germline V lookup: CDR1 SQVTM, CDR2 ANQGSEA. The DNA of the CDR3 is TGCAGCGTGAACCAAGACAGGGATGGATCCTACGAGCAGTACTTC. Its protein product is CSVNQDRDGSYEQYF.

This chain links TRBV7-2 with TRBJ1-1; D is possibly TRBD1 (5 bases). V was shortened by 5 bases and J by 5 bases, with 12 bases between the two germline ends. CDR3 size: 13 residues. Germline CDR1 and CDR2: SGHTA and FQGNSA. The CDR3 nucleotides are TGTGCCAGCAGCAGAGAGGGGAGGACTGAAGCTTTCTTT. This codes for CASSREGRTEAFF.

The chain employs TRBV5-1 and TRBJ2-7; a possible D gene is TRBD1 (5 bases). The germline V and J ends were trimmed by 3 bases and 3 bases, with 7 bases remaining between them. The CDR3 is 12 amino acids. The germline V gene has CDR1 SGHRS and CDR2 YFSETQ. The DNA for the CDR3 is TGCGCCAGCAGCTGGCAGGGCTACGAGCAGTACTTC. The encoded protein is CASSWQGYEQYF. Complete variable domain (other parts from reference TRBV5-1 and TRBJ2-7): KAGVTQTPRYLIKTRGQQVTLSCSPISGHRSVSWYQQTPGQGLQFLFEYFSETQRNKGNFPGRFSGRQFSNSRSEMNVSTLELGDSALYLCASSWQGYEQYFGPGTRLTVT.

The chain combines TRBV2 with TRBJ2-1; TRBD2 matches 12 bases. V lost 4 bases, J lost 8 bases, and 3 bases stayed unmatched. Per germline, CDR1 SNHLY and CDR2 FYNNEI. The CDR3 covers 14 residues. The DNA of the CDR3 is TGTGCCAGCAGTGGCCTAGCGGGGGGGCATGAGCAGTTCTTC. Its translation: CASSGLAGGHEQFF.

CDR3 sequence reads: CASSQEAPPQGTFSPLHF. The DNA of the CDR3 is TGCGCCAGCAGCCAAGAGGCCCCCCCACAGGGTACGTTCTCACCCCTCCACTTT. The rearrangement uses TRBV4-1 and TRBJ1-6; D is perhaps TRBD1 (6 bases). This CDR3 comprises 18 residues. Trimming removed 0 bases from V and 10 bases from J, with 22 bases in between. Germline V gene lookup returns CDR1 MGHRA and CDR2 YSYEKL.

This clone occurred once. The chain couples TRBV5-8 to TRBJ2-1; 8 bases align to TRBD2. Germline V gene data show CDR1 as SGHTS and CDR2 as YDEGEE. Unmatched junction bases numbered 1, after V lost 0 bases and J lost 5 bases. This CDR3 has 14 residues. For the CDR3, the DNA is TGTGCCAGCAGCTTGGGGACTAGCAACAATGAGCAGTTCTTC. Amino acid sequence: CASSLGTSNNEQFF.

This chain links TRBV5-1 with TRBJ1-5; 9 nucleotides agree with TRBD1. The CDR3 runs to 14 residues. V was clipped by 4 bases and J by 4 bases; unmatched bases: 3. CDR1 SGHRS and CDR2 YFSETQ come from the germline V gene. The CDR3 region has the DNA TGCGCCAGCAGCATCGGACAGGGGAATCAGCCCCAGCATTTT. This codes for CASSIGQGNQPQHF. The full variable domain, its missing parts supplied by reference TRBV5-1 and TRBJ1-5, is KAGVTQTPRYLIKTRGQQVTLSCSPISGHRSVSWYQQTPGQGLQFLFEYFSETQRNKGNFPGRFSGRQFSNSRSEMNVSTLELGDSALYLCASSIGQGNQPQHFGDGTRLSIL.

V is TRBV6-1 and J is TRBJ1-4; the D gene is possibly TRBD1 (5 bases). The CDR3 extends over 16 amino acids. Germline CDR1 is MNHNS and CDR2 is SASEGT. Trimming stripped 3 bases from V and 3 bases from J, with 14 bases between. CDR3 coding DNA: TGTGCCAGCAGTGATAGGAGGGGTTTGGCTAATGAAAAACTGTTTTTT. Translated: CASSDRRGLANEKLFF.

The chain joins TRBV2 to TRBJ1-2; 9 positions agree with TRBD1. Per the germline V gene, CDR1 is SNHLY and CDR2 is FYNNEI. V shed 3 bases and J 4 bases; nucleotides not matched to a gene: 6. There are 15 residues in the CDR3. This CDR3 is CASSEVRTGVYGYTF. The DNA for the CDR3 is TGTGCCAGCAGTGAGGTCCGGACAGGGGTCTATGGCTACACCTTC.

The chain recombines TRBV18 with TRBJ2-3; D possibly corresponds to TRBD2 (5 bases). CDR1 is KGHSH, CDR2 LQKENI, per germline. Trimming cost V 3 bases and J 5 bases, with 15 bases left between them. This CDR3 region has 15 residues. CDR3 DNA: TGTGCCAGCTCACCCCGACGGGAATTGGAAGATACGCAGTATTTT. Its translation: CASSPRRELEDTQYF.

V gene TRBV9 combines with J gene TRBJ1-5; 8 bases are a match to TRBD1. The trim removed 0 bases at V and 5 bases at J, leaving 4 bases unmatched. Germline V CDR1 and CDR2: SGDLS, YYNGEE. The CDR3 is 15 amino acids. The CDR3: CASSVGTGFDQPQHF. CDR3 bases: TGTGCCAGCAGCGTAGGGACAGGGTTTGATCAGCCCCAGCATTTT.

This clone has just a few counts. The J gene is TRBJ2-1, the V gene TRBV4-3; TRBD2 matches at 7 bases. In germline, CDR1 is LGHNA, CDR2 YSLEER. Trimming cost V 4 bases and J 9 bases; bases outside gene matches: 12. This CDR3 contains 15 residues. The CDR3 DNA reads TGCGCCAGCAGCCCACACGGACTAGAAGGAGGTGAGCAGTTCTTC. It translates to CASSPHGLEGGEQFF.

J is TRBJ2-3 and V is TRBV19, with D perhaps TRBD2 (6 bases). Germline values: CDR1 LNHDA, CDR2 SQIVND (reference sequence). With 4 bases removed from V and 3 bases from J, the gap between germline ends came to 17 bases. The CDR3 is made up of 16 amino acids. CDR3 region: CASSTRAGGGTDTQYF. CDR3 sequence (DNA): TGTGCCAGTAGTACTAGAGCGGGTGGGGGGACAGATACGCAGTATTTT. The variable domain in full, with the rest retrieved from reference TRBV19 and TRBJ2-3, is DGGITQSPKYLFRKEGQNVTLSCEQNLNHDAMYWYRQDPGQGLRLIYYSQIVNDFQKGDIAEGYSVSREKKESFPLTVTSAQKNPTAFYLCASSTRAGGGTDTQYFGPGTRLTVL.

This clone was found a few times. CDR3 residues: CASSLRQGAYTDTQYF. The CDR3, as DNA: TGTGCCAGCAGCTTACGGCAGGGCGCCTACACAGATACGCAGTATTTT. The rearrangement uses TRBV7-2 and TRBJ2-3, with D perhaps TRBD1 (5 bases). From germline, CDR1 is SGHTA and CDR2 FQGNSA. The CDR3 runs 16 residues. V dropped 2 bases and J dropped 2 bases, with 14 bases sitting between them. The full variable domain, completed using reference TRBV7-2 and TRBJ2-3, is GAGVSQSPSNKVTEKGKDVELRCDPISGHTALYWYRQSLGQGLEFLIYFQGNSAPDKSGLPSDRFSAERTGGSVSTLTIQRTQQEDSAVYLCASSLRQGAYTDTQYFGPGTRLTVL.

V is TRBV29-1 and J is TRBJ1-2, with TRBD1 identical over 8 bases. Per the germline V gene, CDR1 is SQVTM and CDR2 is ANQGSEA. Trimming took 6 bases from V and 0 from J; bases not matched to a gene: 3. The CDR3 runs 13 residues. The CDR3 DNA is TGCAGCGTAGGACAGGGTTCTAACTATGGCTACACCTTC. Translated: CSVGQGSNYGYTF.

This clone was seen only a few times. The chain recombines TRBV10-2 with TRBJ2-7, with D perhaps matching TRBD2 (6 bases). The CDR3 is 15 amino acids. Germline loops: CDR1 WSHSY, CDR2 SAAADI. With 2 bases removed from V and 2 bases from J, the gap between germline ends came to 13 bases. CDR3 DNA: TGCGCCAGCAGTGAGCCACGCGGGGCAACCTACGAGCAGTACTTC. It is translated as CASSEPRGATYEQYF.

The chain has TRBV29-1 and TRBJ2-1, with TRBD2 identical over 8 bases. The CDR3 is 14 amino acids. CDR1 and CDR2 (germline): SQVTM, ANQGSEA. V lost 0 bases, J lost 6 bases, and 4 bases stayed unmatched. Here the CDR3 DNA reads TGCAGCGTTGAAGAGGGACTAGGGACCAATGAGCAGTTCTTC. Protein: CSVEEGLGTNEQFF.

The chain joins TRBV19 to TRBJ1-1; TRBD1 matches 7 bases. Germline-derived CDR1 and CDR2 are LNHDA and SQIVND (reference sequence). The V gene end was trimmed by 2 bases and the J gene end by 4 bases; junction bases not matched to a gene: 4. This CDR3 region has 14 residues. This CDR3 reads CASSITGVRTEAFF. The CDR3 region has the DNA TGTGCCAGTAGTATAACAGGGGTGCGCACTGAAGCTTTCTTT.

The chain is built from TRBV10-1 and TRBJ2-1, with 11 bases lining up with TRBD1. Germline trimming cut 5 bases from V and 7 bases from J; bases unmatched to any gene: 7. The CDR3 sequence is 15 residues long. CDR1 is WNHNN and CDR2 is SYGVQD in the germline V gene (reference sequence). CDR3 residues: CASSRGQGAGNEQFF. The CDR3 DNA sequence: TGCGCCAGCAGTCGTGGACAGGGGGCGGGTAATGAGCAGTTCTTC.

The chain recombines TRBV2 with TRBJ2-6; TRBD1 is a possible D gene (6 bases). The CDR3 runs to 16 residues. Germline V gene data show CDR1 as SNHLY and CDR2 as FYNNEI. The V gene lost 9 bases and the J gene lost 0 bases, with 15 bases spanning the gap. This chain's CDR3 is CASTDRRDSGANVLTF. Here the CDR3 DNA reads TGTGCCAGTACCGACAGGCGAGACTCTGGGGCCAACGTCCTGACTTTC.

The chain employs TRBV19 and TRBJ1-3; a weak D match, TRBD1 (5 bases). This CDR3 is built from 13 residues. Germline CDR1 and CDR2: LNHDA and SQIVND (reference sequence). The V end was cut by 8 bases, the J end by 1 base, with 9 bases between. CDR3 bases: TGTGCCAGTGGGACTTATTCTGGAAACACCATATATTTT. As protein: CASGTYSGNTIYF.

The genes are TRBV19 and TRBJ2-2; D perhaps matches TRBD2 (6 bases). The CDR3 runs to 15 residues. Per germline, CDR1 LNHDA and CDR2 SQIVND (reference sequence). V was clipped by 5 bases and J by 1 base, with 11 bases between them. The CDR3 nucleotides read TGTGCCAGTAGTGCCCGCGGGGAGAACACCGGGGAGCTGTTTTTT. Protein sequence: CASSARGENTGELFF.

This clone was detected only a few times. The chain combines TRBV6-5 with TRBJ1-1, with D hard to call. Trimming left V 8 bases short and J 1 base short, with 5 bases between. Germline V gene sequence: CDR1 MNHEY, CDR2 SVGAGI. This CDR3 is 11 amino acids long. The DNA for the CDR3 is TGTGCCAGCGGAGGGAACACTGAAGCTTTCTTT. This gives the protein CASGGNTEAFF.

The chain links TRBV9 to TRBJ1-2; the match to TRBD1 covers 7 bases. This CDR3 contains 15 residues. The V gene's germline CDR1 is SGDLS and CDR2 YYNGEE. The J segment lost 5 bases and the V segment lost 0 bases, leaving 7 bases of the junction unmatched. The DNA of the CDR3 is TGTGCCAGCAGCGTAGGAGGCGGGACAGAGTATGGCTACACCTTC. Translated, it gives CASSVGGGTEYGYTF.